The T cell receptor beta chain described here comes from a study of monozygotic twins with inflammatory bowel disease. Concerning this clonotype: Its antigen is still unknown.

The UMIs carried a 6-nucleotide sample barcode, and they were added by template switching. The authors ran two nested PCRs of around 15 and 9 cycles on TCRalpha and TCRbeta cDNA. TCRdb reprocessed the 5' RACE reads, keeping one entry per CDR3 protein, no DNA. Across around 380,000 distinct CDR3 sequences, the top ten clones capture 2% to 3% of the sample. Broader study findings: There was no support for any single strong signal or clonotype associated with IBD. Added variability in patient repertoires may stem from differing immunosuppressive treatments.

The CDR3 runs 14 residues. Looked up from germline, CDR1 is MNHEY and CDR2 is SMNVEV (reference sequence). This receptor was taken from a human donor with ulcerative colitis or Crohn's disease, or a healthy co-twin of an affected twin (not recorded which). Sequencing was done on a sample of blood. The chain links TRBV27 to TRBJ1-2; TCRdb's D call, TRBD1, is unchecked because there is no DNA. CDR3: CASNRQGWGYGYTF.